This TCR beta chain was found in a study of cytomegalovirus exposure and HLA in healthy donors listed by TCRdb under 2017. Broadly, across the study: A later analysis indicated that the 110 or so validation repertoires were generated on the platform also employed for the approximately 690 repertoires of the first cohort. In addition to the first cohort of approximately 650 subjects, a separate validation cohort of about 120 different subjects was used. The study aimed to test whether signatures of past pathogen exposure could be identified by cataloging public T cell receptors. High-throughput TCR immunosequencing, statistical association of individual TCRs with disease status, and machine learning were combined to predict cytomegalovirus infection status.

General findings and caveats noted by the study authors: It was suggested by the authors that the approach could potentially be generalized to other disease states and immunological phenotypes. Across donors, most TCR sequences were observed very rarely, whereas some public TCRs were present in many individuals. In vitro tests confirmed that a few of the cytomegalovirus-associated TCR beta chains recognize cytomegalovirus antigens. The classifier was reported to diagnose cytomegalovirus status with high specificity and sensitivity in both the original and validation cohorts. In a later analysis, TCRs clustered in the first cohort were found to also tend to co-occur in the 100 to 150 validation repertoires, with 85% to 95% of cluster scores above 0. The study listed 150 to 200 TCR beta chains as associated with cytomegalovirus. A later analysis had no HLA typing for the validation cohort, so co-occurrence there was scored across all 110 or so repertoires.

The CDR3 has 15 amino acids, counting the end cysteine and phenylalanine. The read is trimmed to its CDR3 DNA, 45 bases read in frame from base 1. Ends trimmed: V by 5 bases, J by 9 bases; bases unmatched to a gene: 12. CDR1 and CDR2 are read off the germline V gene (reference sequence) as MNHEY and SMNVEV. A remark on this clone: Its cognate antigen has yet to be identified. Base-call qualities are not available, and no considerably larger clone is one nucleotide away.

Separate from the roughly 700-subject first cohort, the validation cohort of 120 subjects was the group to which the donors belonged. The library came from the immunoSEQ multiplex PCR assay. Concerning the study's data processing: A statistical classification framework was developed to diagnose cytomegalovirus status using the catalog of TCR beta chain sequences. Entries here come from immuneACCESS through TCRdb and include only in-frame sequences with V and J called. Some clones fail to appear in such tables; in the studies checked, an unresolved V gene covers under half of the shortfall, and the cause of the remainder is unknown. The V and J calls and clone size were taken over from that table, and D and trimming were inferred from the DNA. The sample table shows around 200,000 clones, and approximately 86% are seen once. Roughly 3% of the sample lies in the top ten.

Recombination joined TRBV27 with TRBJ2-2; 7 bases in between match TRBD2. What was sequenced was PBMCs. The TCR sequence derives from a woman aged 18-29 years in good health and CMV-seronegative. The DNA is TGTGCCAGCAGTCCGGGACTACATGTTTCCCGGGAGCTGTTTTTT. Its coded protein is CASSPGLHVSRELFF.